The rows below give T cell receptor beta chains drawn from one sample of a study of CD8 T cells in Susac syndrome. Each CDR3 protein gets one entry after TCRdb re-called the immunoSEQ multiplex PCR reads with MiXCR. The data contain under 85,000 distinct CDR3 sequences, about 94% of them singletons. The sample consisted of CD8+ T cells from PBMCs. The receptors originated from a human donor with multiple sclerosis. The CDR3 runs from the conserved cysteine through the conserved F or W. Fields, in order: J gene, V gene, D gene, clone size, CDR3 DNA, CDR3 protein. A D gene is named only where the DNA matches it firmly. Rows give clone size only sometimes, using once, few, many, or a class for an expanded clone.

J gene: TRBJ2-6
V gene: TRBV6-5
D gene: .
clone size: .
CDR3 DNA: TGTGCCAGCAGTTACGAGGCCTCTGGGGCCAACGTCCTGACTTTC
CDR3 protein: CASSYEASGANVLTF

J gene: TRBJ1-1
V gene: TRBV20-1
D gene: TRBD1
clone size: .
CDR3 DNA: TGCAGTGCTAGAGAGCAGGGGGCGCAGATGAACACTGAAGCTTTCTTT
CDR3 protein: CSAREQGAQMNTEAFF

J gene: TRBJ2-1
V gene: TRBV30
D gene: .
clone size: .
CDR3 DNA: TGTGCCTGGAGTGTGGGCAGGTCCGCTGAGCAGTTCTTC
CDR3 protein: CAWSVGRSAEQFF

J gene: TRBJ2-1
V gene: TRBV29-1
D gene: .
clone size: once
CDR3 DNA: TGCAGCTTAGTAGGGCTCTATGGGTTCGATGAGCAGTTCTTC
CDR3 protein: CSLVGLYGFDEQFF

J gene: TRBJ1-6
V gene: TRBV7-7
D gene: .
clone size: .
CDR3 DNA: TGTGCCAGGCTTAAAGAAGGTAGTTCACCCCTCCACTTT
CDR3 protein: CARLKEGSSPLHF

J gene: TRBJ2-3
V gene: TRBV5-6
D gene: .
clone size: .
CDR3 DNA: TGTGCCAGCAGCGCGAACGTGGATACGCAGTATTTT
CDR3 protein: CASSANVDTQYF

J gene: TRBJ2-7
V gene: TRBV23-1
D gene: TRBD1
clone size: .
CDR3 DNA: TGCGCCAGCAGTCAATCTGGACAGGGGGCCTACGAGCAGTACTTC
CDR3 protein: CASSQSGQGAYEQYF

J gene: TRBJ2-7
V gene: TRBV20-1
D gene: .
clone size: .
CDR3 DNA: TGCAGTGCGAAGGAGCTAGGCCACGAGCAGTACTTC
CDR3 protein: CSAKELGHEQYF

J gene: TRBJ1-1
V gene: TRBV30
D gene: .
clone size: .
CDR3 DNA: TGCGGTACAGCTGATATGAACACTGAAGCTTTCTTT
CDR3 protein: CGTADMNTEAFF

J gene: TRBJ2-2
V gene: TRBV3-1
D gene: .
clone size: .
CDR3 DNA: TGTGCCAGCAGCCGAATCCTAGTGGCAGAGGAGCTGTTTTTT
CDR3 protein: CASSRILVAEELFF

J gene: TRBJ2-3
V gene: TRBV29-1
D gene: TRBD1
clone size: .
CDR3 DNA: TGCAGCGTTGAAATGGGACAGGGTGAGATAGATACGCAGTATTTT
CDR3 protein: CSVEMGQGEIDTQYF

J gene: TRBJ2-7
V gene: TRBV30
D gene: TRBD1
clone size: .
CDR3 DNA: TGTGCCTGGAGTGTCGGGACAGGAAACTACGAGCAGTACTTC
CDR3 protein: CAWSVGTGNYEQYF

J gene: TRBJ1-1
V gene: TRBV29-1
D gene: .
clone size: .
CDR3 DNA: TGCAGCGATGCCCCATCGGTTGGCGGCACTGAAGCTTTCTTT
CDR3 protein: CSDAPSVGGTEAFF

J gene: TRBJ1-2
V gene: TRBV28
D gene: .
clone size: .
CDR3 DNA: TGTGCCAGCAGTTTGAGGGAGAACTATGGCTACACCTTC
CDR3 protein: CASSLRENYGYTF